This T cell receptor beta chain is drawn from a study of response to subunit inactivated influenza vaccine. Findings and limits, study-wide: It was suggested by the authors that few new T cells are recruited by each seasonal influenza vaccination.

About this clonotype itself: Antigen unknown.

Per the germline V gene, CDR1 is SGHTA and CDR2 is FQGNSA. The CDR3 spans 12 residues. Trimming took 3 bases from V and 8 from J, leaving 10 bases between them. TCRdb independently ran MiXCR on the RT-PCR reads; one entry per CDR3 protein. The sample holds around 570,000 distinct CDR3 sequences, 10% to 12% seen once. This sample also appeared in a second study, on T cells expressing NK-cell markers. That investigation notes: Beta-chain TCR cDNA was generated via 5'RACE template switching with UMIs. Investigators obtained TCR beta repertoires from sorted CD3+CD56+NKG2C+, CD3+CD56+NKG2C- and CD3+CD56-NKG2C+ T cells. The CD3+CD56-NKG2C+ fraction was also led by these clonotypes in four donors.

The receptor was derived from a man over 45 who received an inactivated influenza vaccine. The sample was PBMCs from blood, taken on the day of vaccination. The V and J genes are TRBV7-2 and TRBJ1-2; D perhaps matches TRBD1 (6 bases). CDR3 in DNA: TGTGCCAGCAGCTTCACAGGGTGGGGCTACACCTTC. Translating gives CASSFTGWGYTF.